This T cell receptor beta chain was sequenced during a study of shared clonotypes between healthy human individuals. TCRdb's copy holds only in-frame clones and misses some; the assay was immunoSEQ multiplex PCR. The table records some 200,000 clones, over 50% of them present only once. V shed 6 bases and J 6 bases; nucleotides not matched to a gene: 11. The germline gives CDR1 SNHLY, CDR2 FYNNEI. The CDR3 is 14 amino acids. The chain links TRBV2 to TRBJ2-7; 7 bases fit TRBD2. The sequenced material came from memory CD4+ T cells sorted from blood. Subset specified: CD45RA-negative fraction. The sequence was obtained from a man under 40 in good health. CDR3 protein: CASRRGGTTSEQYF. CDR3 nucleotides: TGTGCCAGCAGGAGGGGAGGGACTACTAGCGAGCAGTACTTC.